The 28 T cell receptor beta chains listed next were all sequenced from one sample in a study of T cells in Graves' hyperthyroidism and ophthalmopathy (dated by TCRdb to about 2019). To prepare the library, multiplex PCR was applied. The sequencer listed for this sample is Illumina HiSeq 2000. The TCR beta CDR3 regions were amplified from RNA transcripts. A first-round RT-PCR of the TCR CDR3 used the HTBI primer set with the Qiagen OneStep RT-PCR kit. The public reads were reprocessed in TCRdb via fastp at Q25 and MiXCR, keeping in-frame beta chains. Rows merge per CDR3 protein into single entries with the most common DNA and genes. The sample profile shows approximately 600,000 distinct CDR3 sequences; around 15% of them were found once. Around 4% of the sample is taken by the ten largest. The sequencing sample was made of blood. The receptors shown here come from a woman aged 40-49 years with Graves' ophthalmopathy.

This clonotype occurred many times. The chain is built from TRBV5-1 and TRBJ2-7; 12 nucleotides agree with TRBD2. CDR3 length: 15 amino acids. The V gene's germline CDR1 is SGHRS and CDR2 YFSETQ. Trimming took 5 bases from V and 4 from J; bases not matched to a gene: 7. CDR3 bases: TGCGCCAGCAGGATGAGGACTAGCGGGATGTACGAGCAGTACTTC. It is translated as CASRMRTSGMYEQYF.

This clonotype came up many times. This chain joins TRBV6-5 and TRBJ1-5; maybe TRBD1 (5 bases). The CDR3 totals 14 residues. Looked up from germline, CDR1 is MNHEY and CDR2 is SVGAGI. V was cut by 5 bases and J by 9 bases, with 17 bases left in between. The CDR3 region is CASSNWDRSWPQHF. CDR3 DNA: TGTGCCAGCAGTAACTGGGACCGCTCTTGGCCCCAGCATTTT.

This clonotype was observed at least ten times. CDR3 loop: CASSLVSGGLTNYGYTF. The CDR3 region has the DNA TGTGCCAGCAGCTTAGTCTCCGGGGGTTTGACTAACTATGGCTACACCTTC. This rearrangement joins TRBV11-2 to TRBJ1-2; the D gene is possibly TRBD1 (5 bases). The CDR3 sequence is 17 residues long. The V and J ends lost 1 base and 0 bases respectively, with 15 bases between them. CDR1 SGHAT and CDR2 FQNNGV come from the germline V gene.

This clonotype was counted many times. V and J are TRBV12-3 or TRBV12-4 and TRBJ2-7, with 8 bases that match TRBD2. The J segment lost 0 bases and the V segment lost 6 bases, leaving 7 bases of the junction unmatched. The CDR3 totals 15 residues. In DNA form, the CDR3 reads TGTGCCAGCAGGGACGAAGCGGGAGTCTCCTACGAGCAGTACTTC. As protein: CASRDEAGVSYEQYF.

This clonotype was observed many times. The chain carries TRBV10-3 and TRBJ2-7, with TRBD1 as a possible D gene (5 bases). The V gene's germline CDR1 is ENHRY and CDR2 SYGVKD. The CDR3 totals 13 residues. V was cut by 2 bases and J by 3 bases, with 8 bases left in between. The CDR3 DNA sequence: TGTGCCATCAGTGAGGGGCAGGGCTACGAGCAGTACTTC. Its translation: CAISEGQGYEQYF.

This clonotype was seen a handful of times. The CDR3 is CASSESSLYEQYF. The CDR3, as DNA: TGTGCCAGCAGTGAAAGCTCTCTCTACGAGCAGTACTTC. The chain is built from TRBV2 and TRBJ2-7; no clear D gene. The V and J ends lost 2 bases and 3 bases respectively, with 8 bases between them. The CDR3 extends over 13 amino acids. The germline CDR1 and CDR2 sequences are SNHLY and FYNNEI.

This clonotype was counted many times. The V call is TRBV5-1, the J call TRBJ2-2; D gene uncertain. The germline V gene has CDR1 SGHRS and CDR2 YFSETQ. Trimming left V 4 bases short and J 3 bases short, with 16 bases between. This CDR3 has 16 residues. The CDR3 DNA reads TGCGCCAGCAGCCCGGGCGTCGGCCCAGACACCGGGGAGCTGTTTTTT. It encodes CASSPGVGPDTGELFF.

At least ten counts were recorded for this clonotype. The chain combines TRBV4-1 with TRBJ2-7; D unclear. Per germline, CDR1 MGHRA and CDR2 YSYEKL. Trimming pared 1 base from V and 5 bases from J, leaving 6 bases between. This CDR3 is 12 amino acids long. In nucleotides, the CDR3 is TGCGCCAGCAGCCAAGTCCCTAACGAGCAGTACTTC. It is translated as CASSQVPNEQYF.

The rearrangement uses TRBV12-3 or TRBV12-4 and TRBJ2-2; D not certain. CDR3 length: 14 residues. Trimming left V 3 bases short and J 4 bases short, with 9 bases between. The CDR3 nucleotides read TGTGCCAGCAGTTTTACAGCCTCCACCGGGGAGCTGTTTTTT. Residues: CASSFTASTGELFF.

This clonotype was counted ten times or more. The CDR3 reads CASSTGGTGRRIQYF. The DNA of the CDR3 is TGTGCCAGCAGTACAGGGGGGACAGGGCGGCGCATTCAGTACTTC. The J gene is TRBJ2-4, the V gene TRBV12-3 or TRBV12-4; 9 bases match TRBD1. Trimming removed 5 bases from V and 9 bases from J; junction bases left unmatched: 11. The length of the CDR3 is 15 residues.

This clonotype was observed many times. CDR3 sequence reads: CASSLQGTTDEQYF. CDR3 DNA: TGTGCCAGCAGCCTTCAGGGGACCACGGACGAGCAGTACTTC. This chain links TRBV6-2 or TRBV6-3 with TRBJ2-7; D may be TRBD1 (6 bases). Trimming stripped 6 bases from V and 5 bases from J, with 17 bases between. This CDR3 is built from 14 residues. Germline V gives CDR1 MNHEY, CDR2 SVGEGT.

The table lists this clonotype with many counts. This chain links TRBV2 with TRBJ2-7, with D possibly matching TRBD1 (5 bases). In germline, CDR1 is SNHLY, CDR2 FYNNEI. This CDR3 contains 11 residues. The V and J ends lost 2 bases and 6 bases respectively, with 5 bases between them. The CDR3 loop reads CASSETGEQYF. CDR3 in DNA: TGTGCCAGCAGTGAAACAGGCGAGCAGTACTTC.

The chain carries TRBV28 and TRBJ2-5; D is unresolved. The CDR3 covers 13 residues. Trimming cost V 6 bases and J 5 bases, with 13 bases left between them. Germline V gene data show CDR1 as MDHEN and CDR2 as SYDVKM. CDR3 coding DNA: TGTGCCAGCAGCTTTCATGGGCGGGAGACCCAGTACTTC. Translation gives CASSFHGRETQYF.

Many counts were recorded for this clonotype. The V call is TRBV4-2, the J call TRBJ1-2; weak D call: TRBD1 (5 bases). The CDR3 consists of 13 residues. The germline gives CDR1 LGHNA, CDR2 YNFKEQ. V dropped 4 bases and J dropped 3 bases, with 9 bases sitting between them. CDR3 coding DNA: TGTGCCAGCAGCCGCGAAGGGGACTATGGCTACACCTTC. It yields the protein CASSREGDYGYTF.

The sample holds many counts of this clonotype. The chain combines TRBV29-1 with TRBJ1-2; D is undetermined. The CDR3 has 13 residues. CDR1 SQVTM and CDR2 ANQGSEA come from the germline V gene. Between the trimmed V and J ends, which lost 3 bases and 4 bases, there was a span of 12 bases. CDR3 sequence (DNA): TGCAGCGTTGATCAGGTTTTAGGCTATGGCTACACCTTC. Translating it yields CSVDQVLGYGYTF.

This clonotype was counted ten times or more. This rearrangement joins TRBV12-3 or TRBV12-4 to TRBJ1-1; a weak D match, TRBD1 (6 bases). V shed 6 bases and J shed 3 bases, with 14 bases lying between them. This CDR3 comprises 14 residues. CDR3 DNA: TGTGCCAGCAGGCCGGCCAGGGGAGACACTGAAGCTTTCTTT. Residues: CASRPARGDTEAFF.

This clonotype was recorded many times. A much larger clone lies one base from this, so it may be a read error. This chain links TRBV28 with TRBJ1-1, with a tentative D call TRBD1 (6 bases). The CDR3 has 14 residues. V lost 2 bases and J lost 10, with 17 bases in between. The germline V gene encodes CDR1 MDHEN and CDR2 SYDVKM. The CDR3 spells CASSLGQWGRLAFF. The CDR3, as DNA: TGTGCCAGCAGTTTAGGGCAATGGGGGCGCCTAGCTTTCTTT.

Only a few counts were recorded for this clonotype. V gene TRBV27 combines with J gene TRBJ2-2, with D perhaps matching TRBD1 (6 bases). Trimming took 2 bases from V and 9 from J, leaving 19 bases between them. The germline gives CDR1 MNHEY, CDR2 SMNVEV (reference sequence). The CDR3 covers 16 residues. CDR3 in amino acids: CASSLGGPTGSRELFF. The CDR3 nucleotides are TGTGCCAGCAGTTTAGGGGGACCCACAGGGTCTCGGGAGCTGTTTTTT.

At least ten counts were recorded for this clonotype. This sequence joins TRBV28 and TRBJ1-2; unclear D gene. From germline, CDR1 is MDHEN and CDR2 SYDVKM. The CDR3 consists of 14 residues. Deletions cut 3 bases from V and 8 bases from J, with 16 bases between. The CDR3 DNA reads TGTGCCAGCAGTTTTGCGGGGTTAGGGAGAGGCTACACCTTC. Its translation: CASSFAGLGRGYTF.

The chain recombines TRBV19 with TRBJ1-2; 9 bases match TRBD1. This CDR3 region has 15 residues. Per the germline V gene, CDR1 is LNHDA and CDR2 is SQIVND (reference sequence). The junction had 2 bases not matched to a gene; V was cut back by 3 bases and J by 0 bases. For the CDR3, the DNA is TGTGCCAGTAGTATGGACAGGGGCGCTAACTATGGCTACACCTTC. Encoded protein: CASSMDRGANYGYTF. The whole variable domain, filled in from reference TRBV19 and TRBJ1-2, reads DGGITQSPKYLFRKEGQNVTLSCEQNLNHDAMYWYRQDPGQGLRLIYYSQIVNDFQKGDIAEGYSVSREKKESFPLTVTSAQKNPTAFYLCASSMDRGANYGYTFGSGTRLTVV.

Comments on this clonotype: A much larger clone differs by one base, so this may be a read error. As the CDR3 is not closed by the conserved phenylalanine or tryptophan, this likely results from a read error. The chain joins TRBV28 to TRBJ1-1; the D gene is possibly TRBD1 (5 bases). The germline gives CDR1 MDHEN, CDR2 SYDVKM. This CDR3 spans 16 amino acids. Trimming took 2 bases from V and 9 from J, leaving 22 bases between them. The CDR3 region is CASSLGGNTGRAKAFL. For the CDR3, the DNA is TGTGCCAGCAGTTTAGGTGGCAATACAGGCCGGGCCAAAGCTTTCCTT.

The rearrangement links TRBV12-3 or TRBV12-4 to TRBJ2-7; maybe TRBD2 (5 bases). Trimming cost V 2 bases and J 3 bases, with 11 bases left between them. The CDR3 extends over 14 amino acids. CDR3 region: CASSLSGFGYEQYF. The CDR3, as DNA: TGTGCCAGCAGTTTATCGGGGTTTGGCTACGAGCAGTACTTC.

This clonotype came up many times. CDR3 amino acids: CASSTWWDGNYEQYF. In DNA form, the CDR3 reads TGTGCCAGCAGTACATGGTGGGACGGCAACTACGAGCAGTACTTC. This chain links TRBV28 with TRBJ2-7, with D perhaps given as TRBD1 or TRBD2 (5 bases each). The V gene's germline CDR1 is MDHEN and CDR2 SYDVKM. The CDR3 covers 15 residues. V lost 5 bases and J lost 3, with 17 bases in between.

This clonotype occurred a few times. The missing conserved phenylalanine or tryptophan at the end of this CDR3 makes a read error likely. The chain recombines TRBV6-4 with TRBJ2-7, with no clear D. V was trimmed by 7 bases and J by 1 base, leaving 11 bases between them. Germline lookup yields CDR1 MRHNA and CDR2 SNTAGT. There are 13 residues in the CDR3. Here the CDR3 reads CASNLPASYEQYL. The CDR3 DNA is TGTGCCAGCAATTTGCCGGCTTCCTACGAGCAGTACCTC.

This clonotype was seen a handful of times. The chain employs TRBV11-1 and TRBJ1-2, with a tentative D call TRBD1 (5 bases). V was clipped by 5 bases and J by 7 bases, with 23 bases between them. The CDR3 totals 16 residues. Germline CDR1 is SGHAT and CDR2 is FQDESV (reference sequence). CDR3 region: CASSSLGLTLGPGYTF. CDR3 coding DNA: TGTGCCAGCAGCAGCCTGGGGCTAACACTAGGTCCTGGCTACACCTTC.

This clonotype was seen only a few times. CDR3 sequence (DNA): TGCGCCAGCAGCCCTCGGCCGGGGAGCTCCTACGAGCAGTACTTC. This gives the protein CASSPRPGSSYEQYF. This chain links TRBV5-1 with TRBJ2-7; perhaps TRBD2 as D (5 bases). The CDR3 is 15 amino acids. Trimming pared 4 bases from V and 0 bases from J, leaving 14 bases between. Germline V gives CDR1 SGHRS, CDR2 YFSETQ. The entire variable domain, with the rest obtained from reference TRBV5-1 and TRBJ2-7, is as follows: KAGVTQTPRYLIKTRGQQVTLSCSPISGHRSVSWYQQTPGQGLQFLFEYFSETQRNKGNFPGRFSGRQFSNSRSEMNVSTLELGDSALYLCASSPRPGSSYEQYFGPGTRLTVT.

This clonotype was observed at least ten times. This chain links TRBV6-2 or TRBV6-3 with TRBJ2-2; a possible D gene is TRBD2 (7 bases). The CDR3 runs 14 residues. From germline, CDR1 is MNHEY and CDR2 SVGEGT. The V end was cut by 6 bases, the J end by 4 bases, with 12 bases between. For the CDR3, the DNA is TGTGCCAGCAGACGGGGGGCGAGCACCGGGGAGCTGTTTTTT. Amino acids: CASRRGASTGELFF.

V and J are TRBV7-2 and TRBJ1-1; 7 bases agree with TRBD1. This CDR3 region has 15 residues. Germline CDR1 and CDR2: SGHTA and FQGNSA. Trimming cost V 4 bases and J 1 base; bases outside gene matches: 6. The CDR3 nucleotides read TGTGCCAGCAGCTACCCGACAGGGCGGAACACTGAAGCTTTCTTT. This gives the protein CASSYPTGRNTEAFF. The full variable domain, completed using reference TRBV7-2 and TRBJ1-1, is GAGVSQSPSNKVTEKGKDVELRCDPISGHTALYWYRQSLGQGLEFLIYFQGNSAPDKSGLPSDRFSAERTGGSVSTLTIQRTQQEDSAVYLCASSYPTGRNTEAFFGQGTRLTVV.